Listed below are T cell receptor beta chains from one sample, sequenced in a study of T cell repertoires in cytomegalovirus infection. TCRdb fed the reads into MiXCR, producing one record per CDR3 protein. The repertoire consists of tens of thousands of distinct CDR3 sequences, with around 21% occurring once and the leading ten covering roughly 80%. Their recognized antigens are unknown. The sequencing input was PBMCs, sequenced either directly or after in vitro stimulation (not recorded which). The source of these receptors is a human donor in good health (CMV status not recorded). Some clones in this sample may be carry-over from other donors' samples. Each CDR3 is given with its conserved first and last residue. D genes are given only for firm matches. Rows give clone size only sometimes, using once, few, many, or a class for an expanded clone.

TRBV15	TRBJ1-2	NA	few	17	CATSRDGNGQGSYGYTF	TGTGCCACCAGCAGAGATGGGAACGGGCAGGGTAGTTATGGCTACACCTTC
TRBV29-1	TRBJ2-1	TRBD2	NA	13	CSVAPSGANEQFF	TGCAGCGTTGCCCCTAGCGGGGCCAATGAGCAGTTCTTC
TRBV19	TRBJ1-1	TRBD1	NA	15	CASSIDRDRKTEAFF	TGTGCCAGTAGTATAGACCGGGACAGGAAAACTGAAGCTTTCTTT
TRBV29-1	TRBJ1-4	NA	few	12	CSVPEKGWELFF	TGCAGCGTACCGGAGAAGGGGTGGGAACTGTTTTTT
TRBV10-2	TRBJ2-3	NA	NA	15	CASSGRTLGKDTQYF	TGCGCCAGCAGTGGACGGACTCTAGGGAAGGATACGCAGTATTTT
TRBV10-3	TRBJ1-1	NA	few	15	CAIKPTPGTDTEAFF	TGTGCCATCAAGCCTACCCCCGGGACGGACACTGAAGCTTTCTTT
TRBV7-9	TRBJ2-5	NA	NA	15	CASSFGTGSQETQYF	TGTGCCAGCAGCTTCGGGACGGGGAGCCAAGAGACCCAGTACTTC
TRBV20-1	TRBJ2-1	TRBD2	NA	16	CSARGRVDGSWNEQFF	TGCAGTGCTAGGGGGAGGGTCGACGGGAGCTGGAATGAGCAGTTCTTC
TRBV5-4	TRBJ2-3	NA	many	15	CASSRERGRTDTQYF	TGTGCCAGCAGTCGAGAACGGGGCCGTACAGATACGCAGTATTTT
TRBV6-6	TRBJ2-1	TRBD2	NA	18	CASNLRRLAGGPGNVQFF	TGTGCCAGCAACTTACGAAGGCTAGCGGGAGGGCCTGGCAATGTGCAGTTCTTC
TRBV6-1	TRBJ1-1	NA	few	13	CASTETLNTEAFF	TGTGCCAGCACCGAGACACTGAACACTGAAGCTTTCTTT
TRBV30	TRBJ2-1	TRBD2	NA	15	CAWSWTSGTYNEQFF	TGTGCCTGGAGTTGGACTAGCGGGACCTACAATGAGCAGTTCTTC
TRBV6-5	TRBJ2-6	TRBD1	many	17	CASSRPGTGTGANVLTF	TGTGCCAGCAGTCGTCCCGGGACAGGGACAGGGGCCAACGTCCTGACTTTC
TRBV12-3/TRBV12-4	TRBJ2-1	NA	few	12	CASSRRGYEQFF	TGTGCCAGCAGTCGTCGGGGATATGAGCAGTTCTTC
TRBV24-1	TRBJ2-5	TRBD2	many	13	CATSIAGEQTQYF	TGTGCCACCTCTATAGCGGGAGAACAGACCCAGTACTTC
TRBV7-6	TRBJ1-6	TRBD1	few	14	CASSFGTGVSPLHF	TGTGCCAGCAGCTTTGGGACAGGGGTCTCACCCCTCCACTTT
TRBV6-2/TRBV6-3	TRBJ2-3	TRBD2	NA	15	CASSRRLAERDTQYF	TGTGCCAGCAGTCGCAGACTAGCGGAGCGAGATACGCAGTATTTT
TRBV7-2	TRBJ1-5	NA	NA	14	CASSLNWGGQPQHF	TGTGCCAGCAGCTTAAATTGGGGAGGTCAGCCCCAGCATTTT
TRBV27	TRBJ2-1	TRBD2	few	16	CASSLSTSGTYNEQFF	TGTGCCAGCAGTTTATCGACTAGCGGGACCTACAATGAGCAGTTCTTC
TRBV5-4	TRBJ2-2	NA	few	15	CASSLIGPGFGELFF	TGTGCCAGCAGCTTAATTGGGCCAGGGTTCGGGGAGCTGTTTTTT
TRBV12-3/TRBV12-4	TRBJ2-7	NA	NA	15	CASSLGGAASYEQYF	TGTGCCAGCAGTTTAGGAGGGGCGGCGTCCTACGAGCAGTACTTC
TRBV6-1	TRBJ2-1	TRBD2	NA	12	CASSRGTSHRFF	TGTGCCAGCAGCCGCGGGACTAGCCACAGGTTCTTC
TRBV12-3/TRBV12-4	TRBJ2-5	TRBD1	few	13	CASNLGQRETQYF	TGTGCCAGCAACCTGGGACAGAGGGAGACCCAGTACTTC
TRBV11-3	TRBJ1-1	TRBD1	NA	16	CASSSEVGTGNAEAFF	TGTGCCAGCAGCTCGGAAGTCGGGACAGGTAACGCTGAAGCTTTCTTT
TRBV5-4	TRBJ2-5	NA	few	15	CASSLNSGPQETQYF	TGTGCCAGCAGCTTGAACAGCGGGCCACAAGAGACCCAGTACTTC
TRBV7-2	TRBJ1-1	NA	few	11	CASRINTEAFF	TGTGCCAGCAGGATAAACACTGAAGCTTTCTTT
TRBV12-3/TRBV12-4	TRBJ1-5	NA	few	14	CASSTPTGDQPQHF	TGTGCCAGCAGTACACCCACGGGTGATCAGCCCCAGCATTTT
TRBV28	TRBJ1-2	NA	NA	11	CASKQNYGYTF	TGTGCCAGTAAACAGAACTATGGCTACACCTTC
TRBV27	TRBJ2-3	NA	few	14	CASSFRPGGDTQYF	TGTGCCAGCAGTTTCCGCCCCGGAGGGGATACGCAGTATTTT
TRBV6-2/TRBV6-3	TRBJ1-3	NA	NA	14	CASRQDNSGNTIYF	TGTGCCAGCAGGCAGGACAACTCTGGAAACACCATATATTTT